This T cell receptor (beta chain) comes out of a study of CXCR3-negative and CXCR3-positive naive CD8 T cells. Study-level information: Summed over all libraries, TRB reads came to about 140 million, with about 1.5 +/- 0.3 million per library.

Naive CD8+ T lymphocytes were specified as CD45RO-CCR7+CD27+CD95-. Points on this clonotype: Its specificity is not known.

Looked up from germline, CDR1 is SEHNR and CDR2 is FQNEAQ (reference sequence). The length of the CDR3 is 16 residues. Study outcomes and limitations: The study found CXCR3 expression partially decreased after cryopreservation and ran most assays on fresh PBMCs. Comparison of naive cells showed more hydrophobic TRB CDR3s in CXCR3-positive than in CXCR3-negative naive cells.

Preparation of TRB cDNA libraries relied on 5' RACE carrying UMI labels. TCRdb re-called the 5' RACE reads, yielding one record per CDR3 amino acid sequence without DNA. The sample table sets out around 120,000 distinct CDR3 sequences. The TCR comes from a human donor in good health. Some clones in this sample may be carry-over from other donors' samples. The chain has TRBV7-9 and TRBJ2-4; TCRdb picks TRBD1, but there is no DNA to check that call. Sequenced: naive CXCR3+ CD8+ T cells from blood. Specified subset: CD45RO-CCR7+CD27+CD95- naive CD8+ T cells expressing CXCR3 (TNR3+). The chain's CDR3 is CASSSPGQIAKNIQYF.